This T cell receptor (beta chain) was observed in a study of low-dose radiotherapy and immunotherapy resistance in tumors. TRAV- and TRBV-specific primers primed first-strand cDNA, covering alpha and beta chains. A constant-region primer paired with the V-primer adapter amplified TCRs over approximately 18 PCR cycles. In TCRdb, the reads were re-called with MiXCR into one record per CDR3 protein. This sample yields roughly 100,000 distinct CDR3 sequences, of which around 21% are seen a single time; 4.1% belongs to the top ten. The time point: after trial treatment. Documented treatment: LDRT plus nivolumab, ipilimumab, low-dose cyclophosphamide and aspirin (RACIN trial). This clonotype has ten or more counts. The sequence was collected from a male donor with prostate cancer. The sequences come from PBMCs, collected after low-dose radiotherapy plus immunotherapy.

The CDR3 reads CASSLSRSTDTQYF. The CDR3 DNA sequence: TGTGCCAGCAGCTTGAGCAGGAGCACAGATACGCAGTATTTT. This chain links TRBV7-8 with TRBJ2-3; the D is unclear. The CDR3 covers 14 residues. Per the germline V gene, CDR1 is SGHVS and CDR2 is FQNEAQ. V shed 3 bases and J shed 0 bases, with 7 bases lying between them.